This is a list of T cell receptor beta chains from one sample in a study of human T cells and chemical hapten exposure. TCRdb independently ran MiXCR on the RACE reads; one entry per CDR3 protein. In the table there are 200,000 to 300,000 distinct CDR3 sequences, 7.5% to 10% of which are singletons. This sample comprised whole blood, obtained in connection with sensitization to the hapten diphenylcyclopropenone (DPC). The receptors were gathered from a middle-aged woman with alopecia areata. Some clones in this sample may be carry-over from other donors' samples. Both conserved end residues are trimmed from each CDR3. For some rows the clone size is stated as once, few or many, or as a class when expanded; others skip it.

J: TRBJ2-5
V: TRBV24-1
size: -
CDR3: ATSDPGTGGGTAQY

J: TRBJ2-2
V: TRBV20-1
size: few
CDR3: SARGGTKGASGELF

J: TRBJ1-2
V: TRBV6-1
size: few
CDR3: ASSAWTSGAHGYT

J: TRBJ2-2
V: TRBV5-1
size: -
CDR3: ASSLGTSGNTGELF

J: TRBJ2-3
V: TRBV20-1
size: few
CDR3: SARVGGGPSDTQY

J: TRBJ2-7
V: TRBV12-3/TRBV12-4
size: many
CDR3: ASSSAGLLSYEQY

J: TRBJ1-4
V: TRBV4-2
size: many
CDR3: ASSQTWDEKLF

J: TRBJ2-1
V: TRBV11-1
size: many
CDR3: ASSLGDRGFNEQF

J: TRBJ2-3
V: TRBV7-2
size: many
CDR3: ASSTPPGLAGADTQY

J: TRBJ2-3
V: TRBV5-1
size: many
CDR3: ASSLIPSDTQY

J: TRBJ2-3
V: TRBV3-1
size: few
CDR3: ASSPSTGNTDTQY